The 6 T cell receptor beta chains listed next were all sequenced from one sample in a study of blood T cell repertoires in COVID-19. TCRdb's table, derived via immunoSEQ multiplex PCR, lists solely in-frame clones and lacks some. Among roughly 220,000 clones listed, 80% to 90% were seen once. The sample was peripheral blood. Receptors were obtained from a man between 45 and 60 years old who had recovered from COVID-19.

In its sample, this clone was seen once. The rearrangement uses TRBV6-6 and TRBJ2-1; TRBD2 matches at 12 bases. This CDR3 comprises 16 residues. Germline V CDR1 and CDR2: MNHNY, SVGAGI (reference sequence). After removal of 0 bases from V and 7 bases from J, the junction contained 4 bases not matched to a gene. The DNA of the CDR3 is TGTGCCAGCAGTTACTCGTCTAGCGGGAGGGGAAATGAGCAGTTCTTC. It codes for CASSYSSSGRGNEQFF.

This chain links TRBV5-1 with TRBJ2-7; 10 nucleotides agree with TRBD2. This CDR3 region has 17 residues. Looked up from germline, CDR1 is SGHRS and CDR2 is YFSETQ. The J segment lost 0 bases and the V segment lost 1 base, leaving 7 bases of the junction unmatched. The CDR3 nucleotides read TGCGCCAGCAGCTTGCTGTTGGCTAGCGGGAGCTCCTACGAGCAGTACTTC. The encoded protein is CASSLLLASGSSYEQYF.

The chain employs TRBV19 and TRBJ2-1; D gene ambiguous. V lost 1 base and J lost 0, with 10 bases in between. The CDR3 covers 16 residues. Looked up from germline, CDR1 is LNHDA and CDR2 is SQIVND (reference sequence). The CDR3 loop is CASSIVVESSYNEQFF. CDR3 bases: TGTGCCAGTAGTATAGTTGTGGAGAGCTCCTACAATGAGCAGTTCTTC.

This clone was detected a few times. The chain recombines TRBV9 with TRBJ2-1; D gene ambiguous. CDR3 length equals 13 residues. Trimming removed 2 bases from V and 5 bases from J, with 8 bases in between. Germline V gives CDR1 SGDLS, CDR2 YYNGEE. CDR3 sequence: CASSVEHHNEQFF. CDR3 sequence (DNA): TGTGCCAGCAGCGTTGAGCATCACAATGAGCAGTTCTTC.

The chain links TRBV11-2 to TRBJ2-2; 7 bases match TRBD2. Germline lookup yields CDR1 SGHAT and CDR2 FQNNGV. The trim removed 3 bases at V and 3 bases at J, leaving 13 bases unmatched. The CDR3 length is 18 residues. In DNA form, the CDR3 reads TGTGCCAGCAGCTTTAGGCTAGCGGACCACCTATACACCGGGGAGCTGTTTTTT. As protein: CASSFRLADHLYTGELFF.

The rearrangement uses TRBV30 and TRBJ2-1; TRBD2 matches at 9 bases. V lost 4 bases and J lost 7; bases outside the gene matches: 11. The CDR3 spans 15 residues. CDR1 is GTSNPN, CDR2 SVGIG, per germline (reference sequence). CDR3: CAWNAGGPFGNEQFF. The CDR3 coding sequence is TGTGCCTGGAATGCGGGAGGGCCTTTTGGGAATGAGCAGTTCTTC.